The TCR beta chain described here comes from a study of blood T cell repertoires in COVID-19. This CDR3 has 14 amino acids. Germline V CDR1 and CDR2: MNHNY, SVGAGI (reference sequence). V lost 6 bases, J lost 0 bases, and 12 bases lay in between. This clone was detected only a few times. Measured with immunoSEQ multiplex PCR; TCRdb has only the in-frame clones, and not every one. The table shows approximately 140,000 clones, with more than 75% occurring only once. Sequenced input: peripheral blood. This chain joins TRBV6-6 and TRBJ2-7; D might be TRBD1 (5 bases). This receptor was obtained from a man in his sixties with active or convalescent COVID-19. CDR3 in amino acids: CASREGVSSYEQYF. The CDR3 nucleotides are TGTGCCAGCAGAGAAGGGGTATCCTCCTACGAGCAGTACTTC.